This T cell receptor (beta chain) was captured in a study of shared clonotypes between healthy human individuals. General study findings and limits: Sharing across four donors was highest in naive CD4 (around 5%) and lowest in memory CD8 (roughly 0.4%).

With respect to this clone: Its antigen remains unidentified.

In the original processing: Filtering differed, since immunoSEQ gave only junction sequences and no quality scores. TCRdb's copy holds only in-frame clones and misses some; the assay was immunoSEQ multiplex PCR. The V and J calls and clone size are taken from that table; D and trimming were inferred from the DNA. This sample has roughly 2 million clones, with 85% to 95% found just once. The study drew all its donors from Caucasian adults living in Nashville, Tennessee. Germline lookup yields CDR1 SGHTA and CDR2 FQGNSA. With V trimmed by 5 bases and J by 6 bases, 6 bases remained unmatched. There are 16 residues in the CDR3.

This sequence was found in a man aged 18-30 years in good health. The sequenced material came from naive CD4+ T cells sorted from blood. Indicated subset: CD45RA+ positively selected. This chain uses TRBV7-2 with TRBJ2-2; 13 bases are a match to TRBD2. The CDR3 spells CASSTTSGRAAGELFF. In nucleotides, the CDR3 is TGTGCCAGCAGCACAACTAGCGGGAGGGCCGCCGGGGAGCTGTTTTTT.